The 4 T cell receptor beta chains in this list originate from one sample, sequenced in a study of blood T cell repertoires in COVID-19 (dated by TCRdb to the early 2020s). The protocol used for the library was the immunoSEQ multiplex PCR assay. TCRdb took over this immuneACCESS table, retaining in-frame rearrangements with V and J assigned. Such tables are incomplete; in checked studies, under half of the missing clones stem from an unresolved V gene, and the remainder is unexplained. This sample gives 190,000 or so clones in total; roughly 78% of them show up just once. The ten largest account for 2.5% to 3% of the sample. The specimen sequenced was peripheral blood. These receptor sequences come from a woman over 75 with active or convalescent COVID-19.

This chain connects TRBV4-2 to TRBJ2-7; perhaps TRBD2 as D (6 bases). V shed 0 bases and J shed 4 bases, with 13 bases lying between them. CDR3 length: 15 amino acids. CDR1 and CDR2 from the germline V gene are LGHNA and YNFKEQ. The CDR3 loop is CASSQDRVGLYEQYF. CDR3 nucleotides: TGTGCCAGCAGCCAAGACAGGGTAGGACTATACGAGCAGTACTTC.

This sequence joins TRBV4-3 and TRBJ2-2; D is unclear. The CDR3 sequence is 16 residues long. Germline assignment: CDR1 LGHNA and CDR2 YSLEER. Trimming shortened V by 0 bases and J by 1 base, and 9 bases separated the two germline ends. The CDR3, as DNA: TGCGCCAGCAGCCAAGAGAGTTCGGGGAACACCGGGGAGCTGTTTTTT. As protein: CASSQESSGNTGELFF.

The chain is built from TRBV2 and TRBJ2-3, with 8 bases aligning to TRBD1. With 5 bases clipped from V and 9 bases from J, the junction kept 19 bases outside the gene matches. CDR3 length: 17 amino acids. The V gene's germline CDR1 is SNHLY and CDR2 FYNNEI. This CDR3 is CASSFPRGQGSLGTQYF. The CDR3 DNA follows: TGTGCCAGCAGTTTCCCCCGAGGACAGGGTAGTTTAGGGACGCAGTATTTT.

This chain connects TRBV4-1 to TRBJ2-3; 7 nucleotides agree with TRBD1. Germline trimming cut 4 bases from V and 4 bases from J; bases unmatched to any gene: 8. The CDR3 covers 15 residues. Germline V lookup: CDR1 MGHRA, CDR2 YSYEKL. The CDR3 DNA follows: TGCGCCAGCAGCCGCACAGGGGCGGGTTCAGATACGCAGTATTTT. This codes for CASSRTGAGSDTQYF.